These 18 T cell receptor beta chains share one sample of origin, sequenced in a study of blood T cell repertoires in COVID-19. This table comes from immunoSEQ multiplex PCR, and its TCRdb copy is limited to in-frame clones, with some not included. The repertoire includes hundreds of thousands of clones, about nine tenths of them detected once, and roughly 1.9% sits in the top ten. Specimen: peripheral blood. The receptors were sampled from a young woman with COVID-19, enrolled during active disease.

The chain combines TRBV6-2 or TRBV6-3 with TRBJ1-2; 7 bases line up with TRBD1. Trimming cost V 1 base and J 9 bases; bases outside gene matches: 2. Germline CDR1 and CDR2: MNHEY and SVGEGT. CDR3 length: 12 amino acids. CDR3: CASSYLTGSYTF. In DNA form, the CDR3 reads TGTGCCAGCAGTTACTTGACAGGGAGCTACACCTTC.

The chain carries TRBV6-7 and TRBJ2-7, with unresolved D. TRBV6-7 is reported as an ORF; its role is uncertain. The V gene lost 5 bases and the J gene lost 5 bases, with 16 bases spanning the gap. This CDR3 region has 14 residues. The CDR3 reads CASSPGSILDEQYV. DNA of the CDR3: TGTGCCAGCAGTCCCGGGTCGATCCTCGACGAGCAGTACGTC.

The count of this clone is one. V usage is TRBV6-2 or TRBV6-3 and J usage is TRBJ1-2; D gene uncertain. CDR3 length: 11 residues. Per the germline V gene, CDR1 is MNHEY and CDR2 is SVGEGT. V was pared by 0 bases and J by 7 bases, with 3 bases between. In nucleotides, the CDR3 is TGTGCCAGCAGTTACTCAGCTGGCTACACCTTC. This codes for CASSYSAGYTF.

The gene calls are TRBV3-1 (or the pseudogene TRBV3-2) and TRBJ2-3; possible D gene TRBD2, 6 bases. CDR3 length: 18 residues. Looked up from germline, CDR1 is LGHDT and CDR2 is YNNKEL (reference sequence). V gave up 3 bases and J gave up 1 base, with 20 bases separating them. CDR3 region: CASSQLGEEASGTDTQYF. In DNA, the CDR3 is TGTGCCAGCAGCCAGTTGGGGGAGGAGGCTAGCGGCACAGATACGCAGTATTTT.

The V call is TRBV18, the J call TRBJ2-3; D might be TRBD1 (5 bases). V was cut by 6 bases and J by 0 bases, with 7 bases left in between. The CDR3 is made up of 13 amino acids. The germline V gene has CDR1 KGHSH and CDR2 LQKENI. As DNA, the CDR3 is TGTGCCAGCTCTCGACAGAGCACAGATACGCAGTATTTT. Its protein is CASSRQSTDTQYF.

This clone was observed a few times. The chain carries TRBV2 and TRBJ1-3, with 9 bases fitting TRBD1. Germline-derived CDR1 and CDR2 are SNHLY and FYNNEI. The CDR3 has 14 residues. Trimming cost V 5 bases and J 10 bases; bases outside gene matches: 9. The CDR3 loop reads CASSSGTGSRTIYF. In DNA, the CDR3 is TGTGCCAGCAGTTCCGGGACAGGGTCTAGGACCATATATTTT.

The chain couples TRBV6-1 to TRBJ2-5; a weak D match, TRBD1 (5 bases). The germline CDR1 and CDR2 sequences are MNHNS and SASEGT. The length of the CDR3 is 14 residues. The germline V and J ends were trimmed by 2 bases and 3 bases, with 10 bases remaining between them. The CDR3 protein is CASSEPGREETQYF. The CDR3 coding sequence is TGTGCCAGCAGTGAACCGGGCAGGGAAGAGACCCAGTACTTC.

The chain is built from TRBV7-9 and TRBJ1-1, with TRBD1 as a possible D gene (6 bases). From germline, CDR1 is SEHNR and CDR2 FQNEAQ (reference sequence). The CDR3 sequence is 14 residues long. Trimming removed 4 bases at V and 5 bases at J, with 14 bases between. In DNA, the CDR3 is TGTGCCAGCAGCTCATATCAGGGGCGGACTGAAGCTTTCTTT. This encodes CASSSYQGRTEAFF.

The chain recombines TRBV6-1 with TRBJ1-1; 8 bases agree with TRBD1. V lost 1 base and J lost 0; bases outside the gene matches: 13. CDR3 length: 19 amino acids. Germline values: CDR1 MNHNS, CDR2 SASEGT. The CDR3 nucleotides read TGTGCCAGCAGTGAAGATCTTCGGCAGGGGGCCGGGATGAACACTGAAGCTTTCTTT. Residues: CASSEDLRQGAGMNTEAFF.

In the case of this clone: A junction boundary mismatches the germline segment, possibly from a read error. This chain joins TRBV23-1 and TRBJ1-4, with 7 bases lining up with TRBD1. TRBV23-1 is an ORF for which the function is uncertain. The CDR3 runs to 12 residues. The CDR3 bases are TGCGCCAGCAGTCAATCTTCGCGGGACAGACATTTT. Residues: CASSQSSRDRHF.

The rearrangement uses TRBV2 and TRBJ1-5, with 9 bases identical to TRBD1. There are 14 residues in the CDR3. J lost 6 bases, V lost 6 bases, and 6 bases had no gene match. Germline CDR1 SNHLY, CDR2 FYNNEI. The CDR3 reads CASSARTGVQPQHF. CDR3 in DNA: TGTGCCAGCAGCGCCCGGACAGGGGTTCAGCCCCAGCATTTT.

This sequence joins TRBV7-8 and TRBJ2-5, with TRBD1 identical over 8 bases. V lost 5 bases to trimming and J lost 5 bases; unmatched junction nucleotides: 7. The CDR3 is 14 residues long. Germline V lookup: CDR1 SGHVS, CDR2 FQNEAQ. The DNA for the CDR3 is TGTGCCAGCAGCGCAAAGACAGGGGTCGAGACCCAGTACTTC. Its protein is CASSAKTGVETQYF.

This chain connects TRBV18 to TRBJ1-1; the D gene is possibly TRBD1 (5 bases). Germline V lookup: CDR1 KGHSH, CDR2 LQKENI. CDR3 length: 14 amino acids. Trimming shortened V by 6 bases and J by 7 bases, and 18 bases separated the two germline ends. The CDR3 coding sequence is TGTGCCAGCTCTCGGCGCCGGGACTCCAATGAAGCTTTCTTT. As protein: CASSRRRDSNEAFF. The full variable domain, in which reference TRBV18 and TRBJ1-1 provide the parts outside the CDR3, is NAGVMQNPRHLVRRRGQEARLRCSPMKGHSHVYWYRQLPEEGLKFMVYLQKENIIDESGMPKERFSAEFPKEGPSILRIQQVVRGDSAAYFCASSRRRDSNEAFFGQGTRLTVV.

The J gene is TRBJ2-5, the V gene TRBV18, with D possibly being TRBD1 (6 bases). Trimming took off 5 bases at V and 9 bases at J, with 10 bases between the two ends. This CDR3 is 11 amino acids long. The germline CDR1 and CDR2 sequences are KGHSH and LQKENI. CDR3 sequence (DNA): TGTGCCAGCTCAGACAGGTTCGCCCAGTACTTC. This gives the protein CASSDRFAQYF.

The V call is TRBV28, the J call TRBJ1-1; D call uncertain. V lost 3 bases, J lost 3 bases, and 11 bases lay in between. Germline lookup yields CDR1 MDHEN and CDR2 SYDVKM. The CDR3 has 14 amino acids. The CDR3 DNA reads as TGTGCCAGCAGTTTCTTCGGGGAGGACACTGAAGCTTTCTTT. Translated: CASSFFGEDTEAFF.

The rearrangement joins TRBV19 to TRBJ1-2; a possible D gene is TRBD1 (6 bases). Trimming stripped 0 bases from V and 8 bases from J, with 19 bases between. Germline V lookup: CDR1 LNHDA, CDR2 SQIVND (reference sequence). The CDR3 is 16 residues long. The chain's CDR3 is CASSIDSYRDTMGYTF. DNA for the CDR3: TGTGCCAGTAGTATAGACTCGTACCGGGACACCATGGGCTACACCTTC.

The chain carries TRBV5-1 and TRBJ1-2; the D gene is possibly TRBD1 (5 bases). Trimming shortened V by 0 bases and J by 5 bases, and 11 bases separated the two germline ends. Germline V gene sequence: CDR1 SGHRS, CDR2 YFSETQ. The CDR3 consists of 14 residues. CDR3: CASSLVTDSYGYTF. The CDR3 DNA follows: TGCGCCAGCAGCTTGGTGACAGATTCGTATGGCTACACCTTC.

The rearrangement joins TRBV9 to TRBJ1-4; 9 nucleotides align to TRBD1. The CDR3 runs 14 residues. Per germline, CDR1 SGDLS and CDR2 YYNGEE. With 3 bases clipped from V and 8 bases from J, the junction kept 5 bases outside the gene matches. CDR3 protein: CASSATGGGEKLFF. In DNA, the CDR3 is TGTGCCAGCAGCGCTACAGGGGGCGGGGAAAAACTGTTTTTT.